Presented here are 9 T cell receptor beta chains from one specimen sequenced in a study of T cell responses to AZD1222 COVID-19 vaccine. Method: immunoSEQ multiplex PCR; TCRdb's copy keeps in-frame clones and lacks some. Seen here are roughly 150,000 clones, 90% to 95% observed once, and the top ten hold roughly 1.2%. Sequences were derived from peripheral blood, sampled 28 days after the second AZD1222 dose. The receptors originated from an adult who received the AZD1222 COVID-19 vaccine.

This clone was counted a few times. The V gene is TRBV10-3, the J gene TRBJ1-5, with D perhaps TRBD1 (6 bases). The CDR3 consists of 15 residues. The V gene's germline CDR1 is ENHRY and CDR2 SYGVKD. V gave up 3 bases and J gave up 1 base, with 10 bases separating them. The CDR3 coding sequence is TGTGCCATCAGTGAAGGGACATCAAGCAATCAGCCCCAGCATTTT. Translation gives CAISEGTSSNQPQHF.

The chain joins TRBV7-2 to TRBJ2-3; maybe TRBD2 (6 bases). The CDR3 has 17 residues. Germline assignment: CDR1 SGHTA and CDR2 FQGNSA. Trimming pared 1 base from V and 3 bases from J, leaving 17 bases between. The CDR3 region is CASSLVAAAGWTDTQYF. The DNA of the CDR3 is TGTGCCAGCAGCTTAGTCGCGGCGGCGGGGTGGACAGATACGCAGTATTTT.

The chain combines TRBV7-8 with TRBJ2-7; TRBD1 matches 8 bases. V lost 1 base and J lost 2; bases outside the gene matches: 1. The CDR3 has 14 amino acids. From germline, CDR1 is SGHVS and CDR2 FQNEAQ. The CDR3 DNA follows: TGTGCCAGCAGCTTAGTACAGGGGGCCTACGAGCAGTACTTC. It is translated as CASSLVQGAYEQYF.

This chain connects TRBV12-5 to TRBJ1-1; a possible D gene is TRBD1 (6 bases). V was cut by 2 bases and J by 7 bases, with 14 bases left in between. The CDR3 is made up of 14 amino acids. The germline V gene encodes CDR1 LGHNT and CDR2 FRNRAP. CDR3 in amino acids: CASGLSGGMGEAFF. CDR3 coding DNA: TGTGCTAGTGGTTTGTCTGGGGGCATGGGTGAAGCTTTCTTT.

This clone was counted a single time. The chain couples TRBV9 to TRBJ1-5; weak D call: TRBD1 (5 bases). Trimming shortened V by 0 bases and J by 5 bases, and 12 bases separated the two germline ends. This CDR3 is 15 amino acids long. Germline V gene sequence: CDR1 SGDLS, CDR2 YYNGEE. The CDR3 DNA follows: TGTGCCAGCAGCGTAGGGGGACGGGCGGATCAGCCCCAGCATTTT. This sequence encodes CASSVGGRADQPQHF.

This chain joins TRBV7-2 and TRBJ2-5, with D possibly called TRBD1 or TRBD2 (6 bases each). There are 15 residues in the CDR3. Trimming removed 5 bases at V and 5 bases at J, with 18 bases between. The germline V gene encodes CDR1 SGHTA and CDR2 FQGNSA. The CDR3 loop is CASSPSWGADETQYF. CDR3 in DNA: TGTGCCAGCAGCCCCTCGTGGGGGGCAGACGAGACCCAGTACTTC.

In nucleotides, the CDR3 is TGTGCCAGCAGCTTAGCGCCTGGACAGTCCACTAACTATGGCTACACCTTC. This gives the protein CASSLAPGQSTNYGYTF. V gene TRBV7-2 combines with J gene TRBJ1-2, with D perhaps matching TRBD1 (6 bases). V was pared by 0 bases and J by 0 bases, with 14 bases between. Germline CDR1 is SGHTA and CDR2 is FQGNSA. The CDR3 runs to 17 residues.

V and J are TRBV10-3 and TRBJ1-2, with D possibly TRBD1 on 6 matching bases. CDR3 length equals 16 residues. Germline lookup yields CDR1 ENHRY and CDR2 SYGVKD. V lost 0 bases and J 4 bases, leaving 15 bases between the germline ends. The CDR3 DNA reads TGTGCCATCAGTGAGTCTCCTGTCCGGGACATCTATGGCTACACCTTC. Translation gives CAISESPVRDIYGYTF.

The chain couples TRBV18 to TRBJ1-1; maybe TRBD1 (5 bases). V lost 0 bases and J lost 6, with 20 bases in between. CDR3 length: 17 amino acids. Germline V gene lookup returns CDR1 KGHSH and CDR2 LQKENI. CDR3 sequence reads: CASSPPVGVKVISEAFF. In nucleotides, the CDR3 is TGTGCCAGCTCACCACCGGTAGGGGTGAAGGTTATCTCTGAAGCTTTCTTT.